Listed below are T cell receptor beta chains from one sample, sequenced in a study of blood T cell repertoires in COVID-19. Repertoires were generated with immunoSEQ multiplex PCR, while TCRdb's copy carries only in-frame clones and drops some. The sample consists of about 56,000 clones, approximately 92% of them appearing once. The sample comprised peripheral blood. The receptors originated from a woman aged 55-70 years with COVID-19, enrolled during active disease. The CDR3 runs from the conserved cysteine through the conserved F or W. A D gene is named only where the DNA matches it firmly. Some rows have no size entry. The others give once, few or many, or a class for an expanded clone.

D gene: .
J gene: TRBJ1-5
clone size: once
V gene: TRBV6-5
CDR3 DNA: TGTGCCAGCAGTTACTCGAAGGGGAGGCAGCCCCAGCATTTT
CDR3 protein: CASSYSKGRQPQHF

D gene: .
J gene: TRBJ1-4
clone size: .
V gene: TRBV18
CDR3 DNA: TGTGCCAGCTCACGAGACAGGCCGAGCGCATTTGCAACTAATGAAAAACTGTTTTTT
CDR3 protein: CASSRDRPSAFATNEKLFF

D gene: TRBD1
J gene: TRBJ2-2
clone size: .
V gene: TRBV30
CDR3 DNA: TGTGCCTGGAGTGTAGGGACAGGGGGAATGACCGGGGAGCTGTTTTTT
CDR3 protein: CAWSVGTGGMTGELFF

D gene: .
J gene: TRBJ2-1
clone size: once
V gene: TRBV6-2/TRBV6-3
CDR3 DNA: TGTGCCAGCAGTTACTACCGCGATCAGTTCTTC
CDR3 protein: CASSYYRDQFF

D gene: .
J gene: TRBJ2-5
clone size: .
V gene: TRBV5-1
CDR3 DNA: TGCGCCAGCAGCTTGGCCGGGACATCAGAGGGAGAGACCCAGTACTTC
CDR3 protein: CASSLAGTSEGETQYF

D gene: .
J gene: TRBJ2-5
clone size: .
V gene: TRBV18
CDR3 DNA: TGTGCCAGCTCACCACGCATGGGGCCGGGAGAGACCCAGTACTTC
CDR3 protein: CASSPRMGPGETQYF

D gene: TRBD2
J gene: TRBJ2-1
clone size: .
V gene: TRBV27
CDR3 DNA: TGTGCCAGCAGTTTCTTAGGACTAGCGACTAATGAGCAGTTCTTC
CDR3 protein: CASSFLGLATNEQFF

D gene: .
J gene: TRBJ1-2
clone size: .
V gene: TRBV6-5
CDR3 DNA: TGTGCCAGCAGTTACTCTAGAGGTCATGGCTACACCTTC
CDR3 protein: CASSYSRGHGYTF

D gene: .
J gene: TRBJ1-2
clone size: .
V gene: TRBV27
CDR3 DNA: TGTGCCAGCAGTTCCCTTTCCTACACAGGTACCTATGGCTACACCTTC
CDR3 protein: CASSSLSYTGTYGYTF

D gene: .
J gene: TRBJ1-1
clone size: .
V gene: TRBV7-2
CDR3 DNA: TGTGCCAGCAGCTTAGACCTTCAGGGAGGGCTCACTGAAGCTTTCTTT
CDR3 protein: CASSLDLQGGLTEAFF

D gene: .
J gene: TRBJ1-5
clone size: .
V gene: TRBV2
CDR3 DNA: TGTGCCAGCAGTGAACCGAATCAGCCCCAGCATTTT
CDR3 protein: CASSEPNQPQHF

D gene: .
J gene: TRBJ2-2
clone size: .
V gene: TRBV5-5
CDR3 DNA: TGTGCCAGCAGCTTTAGTACCGCCACGGCCGGGGAGCTGTTTTTT
CDR3 protein: CASSFSTATAGELFF

D gene: TRBD2
J gene: TRBJ2-2
clone size: .
V gene: TRBV4-3
CDR3 DNA: TGCGCCAGCAGCCAAGCGCTAGCGGGCGGGGAGCTGTTTTTT
CDR3 protein: CASSQALAGGELFF

D gene: TRBD1
J gene: TRBJ1-6
clone size: .
V gene: TRBV6-6
CDR3 DNA: TGTGCCAGCAAAACGGTACAGGGGGAGAAAGCACCCCTCCACTTT
CDR3 protein: CASKTVQGEKAPLHF

D gene: .
J gene: TRBJ1-1
clone size: .
V gene: TRBV3-1/TRBV3-2
CDR3 DNA: TGTGCCAGCAGCCAAGGTGACCCAGGGGACACTGAAGCTTTCTTT
CDR3 protein: CASSQGDPGDTEAFF

D gene: TRBD1
J gene: TRBJ2-3
clone size: .
V gene: TRBV19
CDR3 DNA: TGTGCCAGTAGTAACCGGGACAGGGGGCATAGAGATACGCAGTATTTT
CDR3 protein: CASSNRDRGHRDTQYF

D gene: TRBD1
J gene: TRBJ1-4
clone size: .
V gene: TRBV12-3/TRBV12-4
CDR3 DNA: TGTGCCAGTTGCAGGGGGGACAATGAAAAACTGTTTTTT
CDR3 protein: CASCRGDNEKLFF

D gene: TRBD2
J gene: TRBJ2-5
clone size: once
V gene: TRBV5-1
CDR3 DNA: TGCGCCAGCAGCTCACTAGCGGGGGGCATTGGAGAGACCCAGTACTTC
CDR3 protein: CASSSLAGGIGETQYF

D gene: .
J gene: TRBJ2-7
clone size: .
V gene: TRBV28
CDR3 DNA: TGTGCCAGCAGTTCCCACAGTTCCTACGAGCAGTACTTC
CDR3 protein: CASSSHSSYEQYF

D gene: .
J gene: TRBJ1-1
clone size: .
V gene: TRBV7-9
CDR3 DNA: TGTGCCAGCAGCGCCCAGGACAGTTCCGCTGAAGCTTTCTTT
CDR3 protein: CASSAQDSSAEAFF

D gene: .
J gene: TRBJ2-7
clone size: .
V gene: TRBV5-8
CDR3 DNA: TGTGCCAGCAGCTGGGCAGGGAACCACGAGCAGTACTTC
CDR3 protein: CASSWAGNHEQYF

D gene: TRBD1
J gene: TRBJ2-5
clone size: .
V gene: TRBV28
CDR3 DNA: TGTGCCAGCAGTTCCGGACAGGGGGGAAACCGGGGGCCCCAGTACTTC
CDR3 protein: CASSSGQGGNRGPQYF

D gene: TRBD2
J gene: TRBJ2-1
clone size: .
V gene: TRBV5-4
CDR3 DNA: TGTGCCAGCAGCCCGGGACTAGCGGGAGGTTTCTACAATGAGCAGTTCTTC
CDR3 protein: CASSPGLAGGFYNEQFF

D gene: .
J gene: TRBJ1-1
clone size: .
V gene: TRBV20-1
CDR3 DNA: TGCAGTGCTGGGGACTATTCTGAAGCTTTCTTT
CDR3 protein: CSAGDYSEAFF

D gene: TRBD1
J gene: TRBJ1-3
clone size: .
V gene: TRBV15
CDR3 DNA: TGTGCCACCAGCAGAGATCAGGGGGCAGGAAACACCATATATTTT
CDR3 protein: CATSRDQGAGNTIYF

D gene: TRBD1
J gene: TRBJ1-3
clone size: .
V gene: TRBV28
CDR3 DNA: TGTGCCAGCAAGCCCGGGGACAGCGTAGGAAACACCATATATTTT
CDR3 protein: CASKPGDSVGNTIYF

D gene: .
J gene: TRBJ1-4
clone size: .
V gene: TRBV6-5
CDR3 DNA: TGTGCCAGCAGACTAACAGGGCTCACTAATGAAAAACTGTTTTTT
CDR3 protein: CASRLTGLTNEKLFF

D gene: TRBD2
J gene: TRBJ2-7
clone size: .
V gene: TRBV3-1/TRBV3-2
CDR3 DNA: TGTGCCAGCAGCCAATGGGCTAGCGGAGTCTACGAGCAGTACTTC
CDR3 protein: CASSQWASGVYEQYF

D gene: TRBD1
J gene: TRBJ1-5
clone size: .
V gene: TRBV7-2
CDR3 DNA: TGTGCCAGCAGGAGGACAGGGTTTGATCAGCCCCAGCATTTT
CDR3 protein: CASRRTGFDQPQHF

D gene: .
J gene: TRBJ2-2
clone size: .
V gene: TRBV7-2
CDR3 DNA: TGTGCCAGCAGCTTAGCATCGGCAGGGAACACCGGGGAGCTGTTTTTT
CDR3 protein: CASSLASAGNTGELFF

D gene: TRBD2
J gene: TRBJ2-7
clone size: .
V gene: TRBV11-2
CDR3 DNA: TGTGCCAGCAGCTCCTCGCGCGGGGGGGACGAGCAGTACTTC
CDR3 protein: CASSSSRGGDEQYF

D gene: TRBD1
J gene: TRBJ1-6
clone size: .
V gene: TRBV9
CDR3 DNA: TGTGCCAGCACCACAGGGGGCGCGGGTTCACCCCTCCACTTT
CDR3 protein: CASTTGGAGSPLHF

D gene: TRBD2
J gene: TRBJ2-7
clone size: once
V gene: TRBV28
CDR3 DNA: TGTGCCAGCAGTTCTCTAGCGGGAGGAACCTACGAGCAGTACTTC
CDR3 protein: CASSSLAGGTYEQYF

D gene: TRBD1
J gene: TRBJ2-4
clone size: .
V gene: TRBV12-3/TRBV12-4
CDR3 DNA: TGTGCCAGCAGGGGGACAGGGGCCGGCATTCAGTACTTC
CDR3 protein: CASRGTGAGIQYF

D gene: .
J gene: TRBJ2-2
clone size: .
V gene: TRBV30
CDR3 DNA: TGTGCCGGAGGGGGGGGTAACACCGGGGAGCTGTTTTTT
CDR3 protein: CAGGGGNTGELFF

D gene: TRBD1
J gene: TRBJ1-5
clone size: .
V gene: TRBV11-2
CDR3 DNA: TGTGCCAGCAGCTCGGGACAGGGAGATGCGGCTAATCAGCCCCAGCATTTT
CDR3 protein: CASSSGQGDAANQPQHF

D gene: .
J gene: TRBJ1-6
clone size: .
V gene: TRBV6-5
CDR3 DNA: TGTGCCAGCAGTTACGGGGGCGCCTATAATTCACCCCTCCACTTT
CDR3 protein: CASSYGGAYNSPLHF

D gene: .
J gene: TRBJ1-2
clone size: .
V gene: TRBV4-1
CDR3 DNA: TGCGCCAGCAGCCCCCCCCCAGGGAATTGGTATGGCTACACCTTC
CDR3 protein: CASSPPPGNWYGYTF

D gene: .
J gene: TRBJ2-5
clone size: .
V gene: TRBV7-2
CDR3 DNA: TGTGCCAGCAGCTTTGTGGCGGGCCAAGAGACCCAGTACTTC
CDR3 protein: CASSFVAGQETQYF

D gene: .
J gene: TRBJ1-2
clone size: .
V gene: TRBV5-4
CDR3 DNA: TGTGCCAGCAGCTTCTCCCAGGGAAATGGCTACACCTTC
CDR3 protein: CASSFSQGNGYTF

D gene: .
J gene: TRBJ2-5
clone size: .
V gene: TRBV12-5
CDR3 DNA: TGTGCTAGTGGTTCTCCCGAAGAGACCCAGTACTTC
CDR3 protein: CASGSPEETQYF